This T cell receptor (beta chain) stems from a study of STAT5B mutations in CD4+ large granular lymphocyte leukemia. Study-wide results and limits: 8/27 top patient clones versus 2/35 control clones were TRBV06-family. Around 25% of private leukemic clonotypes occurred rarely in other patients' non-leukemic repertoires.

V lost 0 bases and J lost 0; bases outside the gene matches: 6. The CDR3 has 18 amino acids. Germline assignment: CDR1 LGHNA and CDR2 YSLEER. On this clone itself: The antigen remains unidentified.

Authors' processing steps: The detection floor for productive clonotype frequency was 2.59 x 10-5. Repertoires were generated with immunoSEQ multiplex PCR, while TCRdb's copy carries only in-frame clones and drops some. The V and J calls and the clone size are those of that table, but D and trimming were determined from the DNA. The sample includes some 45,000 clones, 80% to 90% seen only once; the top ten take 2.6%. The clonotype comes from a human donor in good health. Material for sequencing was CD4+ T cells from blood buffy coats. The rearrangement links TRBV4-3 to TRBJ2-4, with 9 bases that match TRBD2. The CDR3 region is CASSQEESREGAKNIQYF. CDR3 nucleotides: TGCGCCAGCAGCCAAGAGGAGTCGCGGGAGGGAGCCAAAAACATTCAGTACTTC.